Here is one T cell receptor (beta chain) with its context. Its target is not known. Assay used: immunoSEQ multiplex PCR; TCRdb lists only in-frame clones, some missing. The sample yields 98,000 or so clones, 68% seen once. Adult donors, all healthy and HIV-negative, had no recent acute infections or vaccinations. The data belong to a study of shared clonotypes between healthy human individuals. Study details: Each donor had three CD4 naive, three CD4 memory, two CD8 naive and one CD8 memory plate.

Study findings and constraints: Generally, naive subsets (rather than memory subsets) showed larger estimated richness.

The V and J ends lost 2 bases and 2 bases respectively, with 9 bases between them. Germline loops: CDR1 MGHRA, CDR2 YSYEKL. The CDR3 contains 15 residues. The gene calls are TRBV4-1 and TRBJ2-2, with a weak D call TRBD1 (6 bases). The clonotype comes from a woman aged 25 to 39 in good health. What was sequenced was memory CD8+ T cells sorted from blood. Subset given: CD45RO+ cells pooled with CCR7-negative TemRA cells. CDR3 in DNA: TGCGCCAGCAGCCAACCAGGGGAAAACACCGGGGAGCTGTTTTTT. Its protein product is CASSQPGENTGELFF.